These 13 T cell receptor beta chains originate from one sample sequenced in a study of blood T cells in healthy people across ages. Then a second PCR, running about 6 to 12 cycles, was carried out with a sample-barcoded 5' primer and a J-beta primer mix. Via MiXCR, TCRdb re-called the 5' RACE reads, giving one row per CDR3 protein. The table lists approximately 490,000 distinct CDR3 sequences, about 24% of them singletons. This sample also belongs to another study, concerning T cells of mothers and their children.

Sequencing input: blood. The source is a boy aged 5-17 years in good health.

Only a few counts were recorded for this clonotype. The J gene is TRBJ1-5, the V gene TRBV30; weak D call: TRBD1 (5 bases). CDR3 length equals 15 residues. Germline V lookup: CDR1 GTSNPN, CDR2 SVGIG (reference sequence). Between the trimmed V and J ends, which lost 5 bases and 5 bases, there was a span of 19 bases. This CDR3 is CAWAEGTGPYQPQHF. The CDR3 coding sequence is TGTGCCTGGGCCGAGGGGACGGGGCCTTATCAGCCCCAGCATTTT.

This clonotype was found a few times. The chain employs TRBV6-5 and TRBJ1-5; 9 nucleotides align to TRBD1. CDR1 and CDR2 from the germline V gene are MNHEY and SVGAGI. With 8 bases clipped from V and 4 bases from J, the junction kept 3 bases outside the gene matches. The CDR3 consists of 13 residues. DNA of the CDR3: TGTGCCAGCGGACAGGGGTATAATCAGCCCCAGCATTTT. Residues: CASGQGYNQPQHF.

The V gene is TRBV18, the J gene TRBJ1-5; a possible D gene is TRBD1 (6 bases). The CDR3 is 20 amino acids. V was shortened by 3 bases and J by 0 bases, with 24 bases between the two germline ends. The germline CDR1 and CDR2 sequences are KGHSH and LQKENI. The CDR3 region is CASSPIEARGPEYSNQPQHF. DNA for the CDR3: TGTGCCAGCTCACCCATCGAAGCCAGGGGACCGGAATATAGCAATCAGCCCCAGCATTTT.

This clonotype was recorded a few times. V is TRBV20-1 and J is TRBJ2-7, with TRBD2 matching 8 bases. This CDR3 is 13 amino acids long. Germline V gives CDR1 DFQATT, CDR2 SNEGSKA (reference sequence). After removal of 4 bases from V and 3 bases from J, the junction contained 5 bases not matched to a gene. The CDR3 reads CSAMGLGGYEQYF. CDR3 coding DNA: TGCAGTGCTATGGGACTAGGCGGCTACGAGCAGTACTTC.

V and J are TRBV6-5 and TRBJ1-1, with no clear D. The germline V gene encodes CDR1 MNHEY and CDR2 SVGAGI. This CDR3 has 15 amino acids. The V gene lost 5 bases and the J gene lost 2 bases, with 15 bases spanning the gap. CDR3 protein: CASSTPSGSNTEAFF. The CDR3 DNA reads as TGTGCCAGCAGTACCCCTTCGGGGAGCAACACTGAAGCTTTCTTT.

This chain uses TRBV6-5 with TRBJ1-1, with D hard to call. Germline loops: CDR1 MNHEY, CDR2 SVGAGI. V was pared by 8 bases and J by 0 bases, with 10 bases between. The CDR3 contains 13 residues. CDR3 coding DNA: TGTGCCAGCCAAGACCTCATGAACACTGAAGCTTTCTTT. It yields the protein CASQDLMNTEAFF.

This clonotype was seen only a few times. The rearrangement uses TRBV4-3 and TRBJ2-1, with 9 bases identical to TRBD2. CDR3 length equals 15 residues. V lost 4 bases and J lost 2; bases outside the gene matches: 3. CDR1 is LGHNA, CDR2 YSLEER, per germline. The DNA of the CDR3 is TGCGCCAGCAGCCCAGCGGGAGGAGCCTACAATGAGCAGTTCTTC. Protein sequence: CASSPAGGAYNEQFF.

This clonotype was picked up a small number of times. The chain recombines TRBV28 with TRBJ2-7; 12 bases fit TRBD1. V shed 6 bases, J shed 4 bases, and the junction held 13 bases outside the gene matches. Germline V gives CDR1 MDHEN, CDR2 SYDVKM. The CDR3 totals 17 residues. CDR3 in amino acids: CASRLTPGTGGQYEQYF. CDR3 in DNA: TGTGCCAGCAGACTAACTCCCGGGACAGGGGGCCAGTACGAGCAGTACTTC.

The chain has TRBV28 and TRBJ2-3, with 11 bases matching TRBD1. CDR1 MDHEN and CDR2 SYDVKM come from the germline V gene. The CDR3 runs 14 residues. Losses at the gene ends were 5 bases for V and 5 bases for J; bases not matched to a gene: 3. The chain's CDR3 is CASSRDRGRDTQYF. The CDR3 DNA is TGTGCCAGCAGTCGGGACAGGGGGAGAGATACGCAGTATTTT. Variable domain in full (rest from reference TRBV28 and TRBJ2-3): DVKVTQSSRYLVKRTGEKVFLECVQDMDHENMFWYRQDPGLGLRLIYFSYDVKMKEKGDIPEGYSVSREKKERFSLILESASTNQTSMYLCASSRDRGRDTQYFGPGTRLTVL.

The chain employs TRBV7-2 and TRBJ2-5; D is ambiguous. Between the trimmed V and J ends, which lost 0 bases and 3 bases, there was a span of 5 bases. Looked up from germline, CDR1 is SGHTA and CDR2 is FQGNSA. The CDR3 is 13 residues long. CDR3 DNA: TGTGCCAGCAGCTTAGCCTACGAAGAGACCCAGTACTTC. Translation: CASSLAYEETQYF.

Regarding this clonotype: This clone may be a read error of a much larger clone one base away. The rearrangement joins TRBV15 to TRBJ2-5; D ambiguous. The CDR3 is 17 amino acids. From germline, CDR1 is LNHNV and CDR2 YYDKDF (reference sequence). The CDR3 spells CAASRLPARFSQETQYF. The CDR3, as DNA: TGTGCCGCCAGCAGGTTACCCGCGAGGTTTTCCCAAGAGACCCAGTACTTC.

V is TRBV4-3 and J is TRBJ2-7; D not certain. The germline V gene encodes CDR1 LGHNA and CDR2 YSLEER. The CDR3 length is 15 residues. V was pared by 0 bases and J by 5 bases, with 14 bases between. The CDR3 spells CASSQDAYLLDEQYF. The DNA of the CDR3 is TGCGCCAGCAGCCAAGATGCCTACCTTCTCGACGAGCAGTACTTC.

DNA for the CDR3: TGTGCCAGCAGACGGCCTGGAGTCCGAGGCGGGGAGCTGTTTTTT. Its protein is CASRRPGVRGGELFF. The chain couples TRBV7-9 to TRBJ2-2, with no clear D. CDR3 length equals 15 residues. CDR1 is SEHNR, CDR2 FQNEAQ, per germline (reference sequence). Trimming took 6 bases from V and 7 from J, leaving 18 bases between them. Supplemented by reference TRBV7-9 and TRBJ2-2, the full variable domain reads DTGVSQNPRHKITKRGQNVTFRCDPISEHNRLYWYRQTLGQGPEFLTYFQNEAQLEKSRLLSDRFSAERPKGSFSTLEIQRTEQGDSAMYLCASRRPGVRGGELFFGEGSRLTVL.